This section outlines one T cell receptor (beta chain) sequence together with its context. Its binding antigen is unknown. No base-level quality is on record; no much larger clone is a single base apart. The sample originates from a study of T cell responses to AZD1222 COVID-19 vaccine (dated by TCRdb to the early 2020s). For the wider study: TCR sequencing was performed for over 230 trial participants, of whom about 200 were given two doses of AZD1222 and around 25 were given two doses of MenACWY control vaccine. Trial participants were enrolled into age subgroups of 18-55, 56-69 and 70-plus years, which contained about 160, 30 and 59 TCR-sequenced participants, respectively. What the authors observed across the whole study: A significant rise in spike-specific TCR breadth and depth was observed after two AZD1222 doses relative to day 0 and relative to MenACWY recipients. In the small 56-69-year group, the increase in depth fell short of significance, most likely because of low power. Participants were mostly white British and included more females than males, and it was suggested by the authors that clonal diversity may have been underestimated. Because no day 14 peak-response samples were available, repertoires were characterized only after the peak T cell response. Conclusions about previously exposed vaccinees are limited, since just six AZD1222 recipients were seropositive for SARS-CoV-2 at baseline. Epitopes outside the regions mutated in the B.1.351 and B.1.1.7 variants were reportedly recognized by nearly half of the unique spike-specific TCRs. The vaccine-associated CD4 TCRs covered the entire spike protein, and the dominant responses fell in regions 160-218 and 743-854.

The time point label, read with the paper, signifies: about 28 days (+/-7) after the second vaccine dose. Because spike-specific TCR depth and breadth did not differ between the two schedules, AZD1222 recipients who got a second dose at roughly 4 weeks were pooled with those who got a second dose at roughly 12 weeks. Vaccinee samples were obtained from the UK trials COV001 and COV002, which included a single-blind randomized controlled phase 2/3 trial of AZD1222 (ChAdOx1 nCoV-19) in healthy adults. For TCRbeta chain sequencing, PBMC samples from trial participants were taken at day 0 and at day 28 after the second dose. The CDR3 regions of human TCRbeta chains were analyzed by immunosequencing. The authors' pipeline ran thus. TCRs in the repertoires were compared against a reference library of SARS-CoV-2-specific TCRs that had been generated with the MIRA antigen-specificity platform. Breadth was defined as the fraction of unique TCRs that were SARS-CoV-2-associated. Depth was defined as the fraction of total T cells that were SARS-CoV-2-associated. Each spike-specific TCR was assigned to its reactive spike region and to a CD4 or CD8 class using the MIRA data. Log10-transformed breadth and depth values were compared by one-way ANOVA with Sidak's multiple comparisons tests. In TCRdb, the immuneACCESS table is reduced to in-frame sequences with V and J assigned. These tables do not hold every clone; where another copy was compared, an unresolved V gene accounts for under half, and the others remain unexplained. Clonal size and the V and J genes are those of that table, whereas D and trimming came from the DNA. The sample data list tens of thousands of clones, and about 80% of these were observed just once. The ten top clones hold roughly 3.5% of the sample.

The germline V gene provides CDR1 SGHRS and CDR2 YFSETQ. V and J are truncated by 0 bases and 0 bases respectively, leaving an intervening sequence of 8 bases. Including the terminal cysteine and phenylalanine, the CDR3 comprises 15 residues. Here the CDR3 DNA is all that survives: 45 bases in frame from base 1. Material: peripheral blood, obtained 28 days after the second AZD1222 dose. Recombination joined TRBV5-1 with TRBJ2-3, with TRBD1 as a weak D call on 5 bases. The receptor was derived from an adult who received the AZD1222 COVID-19 vaccine. The CDR3 reads CASSLGDRSTDTQYF. The nucleotide sequence is given as TGCGCCAGCAGCTTGGGAGACAGAAGCACAGATACGCAGTATTTT.